What follows are 30 T cell receptor beta chains derived from one specimen sequenced in a study of CD8+CD57+ T cells in acquired aplastic anemia. CDR3 and TCR beta VDJ profiling relied on genomic DNA as the template. TCRdb ran MiXCR on the reads and lists one entry per CDR3 protein. The sample has 74,000 or so distinct CDR3 sequences, approximately 54% seen once. The sequenced sample consisted of sorted CD4+, CD8+, or CD8+CD57+ T cells (not recorded which) from PBMCs. The receptors originated from a human donor in good health, serving as a control.

The table lists this clonotype with many counts. This clone may be a read error of a much larger clone one base away. The rearrangement joins TRBV4-1 to TRBJ2-7; 8 positions agree with TRBD1. CDR3 length: 15 amino acids. Losses at the gene ends were 0 bases for V and 5 bases for J; bases not matched to a gene: 6. Germline V lookup: CDR1 MGHRA, CDR2 YSYEKL. The CDR3 loop reads CASSQERTGLDEQYF. For the CDR3, the DNA is TGCGCCAGCAGCCAAGAAAGGACAGGGCTCGACGAGCAGTACTTC.

This clonotype was observed at least ten times. This sequence joins TRBV4-1 and TRBJ2-5; TRBD1 matches at 8 bases. The CDR3 is 17 residues long. J lost 1 base, V lost 3 bases, and 10 bases had no gene match. The germline gives CDR1 MGHRA, CDR2 YSYEKL. The chain's CDR3 is CASSHFFPGQGQETQYF. For the CDR3, the DNA is TGCGCCAGCAGCCATTTCTTTCCCGGACAGGGCCAAGAGACCCAGTACTTC.

The chain combines TRBV10-3 with TRBJ2-2, with D hard to call. Germline V gives CDR1 ENHRY, CDR2 SYGVKD. This CDR3 is 13 amino acids long. Trimming pared 6 bases from V and 8 bases from J, leaving 13 bases between. The CDR3 DNA sequence: TGTGCCATCAGCGCAGAGGCGAGGGGGGAGCTGTTTTTT. Residues: CAISAEARGELFF.

This clonotype was recorded many times. The CDR3 loop is CASSDTSAYYGYTF. The CDR3 DNA sequence: TGTGCCAGCAGTGATACGTCGGCCTACTATGGCTACACCTTC. J is TRBJ1-2 and V is TRBV6-1; D not certain. The germline V gene has CDR1 MNHNS and CDR2 SASEGT. The CDR3 sequence is 14 residues long. The V gene lost 3 bases and the J gene lost 3 bases, with 11 bases spanning the gap.

About this clonotype: Germline is not matched at one junction end, which may reflect a read error. V usage is TRBV7-7 and J usage is TRBJ2-2; no firm D call. This CDR3 is 13 amino acids long. Germline CDR1 is SSHAT and CDR2 is FNYEAQ (reference sequence). The CDR3 protein is CASSLEARRELFF. For the CDR3, the DNA is TGTGCTAGCAGCTTAGAGGCTCGGCGGGAGCTGTTTTTT.

By share, this clonotype ranks as medium-sized. The rearrangement joins TRBV15 to TRBJ1-6; D is ambiguous. The V end was cut by 3 bases, the J end by 10 bases, with 7 bases between. Germline CDR1 and CDR2: LNHNV and YYDKDF (reference sequence). This CDR3 comprises 12 residues. CDR3 in amino acids: CATSREHSPLHF. CDR3 in DNA: TGTGCCACCAGCAGGGAACACTCACCCCTCCACTTT.

The J gene is TRBJ1-2, the V gene TRBV20-1; D is ambiguous. V lost 6 bases to trimming and J lost 4 bases, with 24 bases between them. This CDR3 has 16 amino acids. Germline V gene data show CDR1 as DFQATT and CDR2 as SNEGSKA (reference sequence). DNA of the CDR3: TGCAGTGCGTTTGGGCCTACGGAGGCATCTCGCTATGGCTACACCTTC. Amino acids: CSAFGPTEASRYGYTF.

This chain links TRBV2 with TRBJ1-2; 8 nucleotides agree with TRBD1. With V trimmed by 5 bases and J by 7 bases, 9 bases remained unmatched. Germline assignment: CDR1 SNHLY and CDR2 FYNNEI. The CDR3 runs 14 residues. CDR3 sequence: CASSRTGLGLGYTF. CDR3 DNA: TGTGCCAGCAGTCGGACAGGGTTGGGGCTTGGCTACACCTTC.

The CDR3 here is CASSQPSASGRYNEQFF. As DNA, the CDR3 is TGTGCCAGCAGCCAACCCAGTGCTAGCGGGCGCTACAATGAGCAGTTCTTC. The chain combines TRBV3-1 with TRBJ2-1; 8 bases line up with TRBD2. Germline V gene data show CDR1 as LGHDT and CDR2 as YNNKEL (reference sequence). This CDR3 is 17 amino acids long. V shed 2 bases, J shed 3 bases, and the junction held 9 bases outside the gene matches.

This clonotype was observed a handful of times. The rearrangement uses TRBV7-6 and TRBJ2-1, with 8 bases aligning to TRBD2. J gave up 8 bases and V 3 bases, and 6 bases lay outside the gene matches. The V gene's germline CDR1 is SGHVS and CDR2 FNYEAQ. This CDR3 region has 14 residues. The CDR3 loop is CASSFELAAYEQFF. CDR3 in DNA: TGTGCCAGCAGCTTCGAACTAGCGGCCTATGAGCAGTTCTTC. Filled out from reference TRBV7-6 and TRBJ2-1, the complete variable domain reads GAGVSQSPRYKVTKRGQDVALRCDPISGHVSLYWYRQALGQGPEFLTYFNYEAQQDKSGLPNDRFSAERPEGSISTLTIQRTEQRDSAMYRCASSFELAAYEQFFGPGTRLTVL.

In its sample, this clonotype was seen many times. V usage is TRBV7-9 and J usage is TRBJ1-4; D unclear. This CDR3 comprises 16 residues. V shed 2 bases and J shed 3 bases, with 13 bases lying between them. The germline V gene has CDR1 SEHNR and CDR2 FQNEAQ (reference sequence). The CDR3 bases are TGTGCCAGCAGCTTATCCTGGGGTGCGGCTAATGAAAAACTGTTTTTT. It specifies CASSLSWGAANEKLFF.

The chain couples TRBV2 to TRBJ1-6; no reliable D call. The germline CDR1 and CDR2 sequences are SNHLY and FYNNEI. The CDR3 is 14 residues long. With 6 bases removed from V and 7 bases from J, the gap between germline ends came to 13 bases. This chain's CDR3 is CASSPAAVNSPLHF. DNA of the CDR3: TGTGCCAGCAGCCCCGCAGCCGTGAATTCACCCCTCCACTTT.

This clonotype has a count of ten or more. This sequence joins TRBV12-3 or TRBV12-4 and TRBJ1-1; 7 bases agree with TRBD1. The length of the CDR3 is 16 residues. With 8 bases clipped from V and 1 base from J, the junction kept 13 bases outside the gene matches. The CDR3 region is CASAPESRGWNTEAFF. Written as DNA, the CDR3 is TGTGCCAGCGCCCCTGAATCCAGGGGGTGGAACACTGAAGCTTTCTTT.

V and J are TRBV29-1 and TRBJ2-1, with TRBD1 matching 8 bases. Trimming took 7 bases from V and 6 from J; bases not matched to a gene: 11. The CDR3 totals 14 residues. Looked up from germline, CDR1 is SQVTM and CDR2 is ANQGSEA. The CDR3 coding sequence is TGCAGCGAAATCCTTAATACAGGGGGCAATGAGCAGTTCTTC. It translates to CSEILNTGGNEQFF.

Judged by abundance, this clonotype is medium-sized. The chain uses TRBV7-9 and TRBJ1-2; D gene ambiguous. Trimming stripped 0 bases from V and 4 bases from J, with 6 bases between. CDR1 and CDR2 from the germline V gene are SEHNR and FQNEAQ (reference sequence). This CDR3 contains 13 residues. The CDR3 is CASSLARRYGYTF. DNA for the CDR3: TGTGCCAGCAGCTTAGCGCGGCGCTATGGCTACACCTTC.

This clonotype came up many times. The gene calls are TRBV6-5 and TRBJ1-1; D call uncertain. The CDR3 totals 12 residues. Between the trimmed V and J ends, which lost 6 bases and 2 bases, there was a span of 7 bases. Germline values: CDR1 MNHEY, CDR2 SVGAGI. The CDR3 DNA is TGTGCCAGCAGCCCTGGAAACACTGAAGCTTTCTTT. This sequence encodes CASSPGNTEAFF.

The chain uses TRBV13 and TRBJ2-7; 7 bases match TRBD1. This CDR3 is built from 16 residues. J lost 4 bases, V lost 2 bases, and 11 bases had no gene match. Germline V CDR1 and CDR2: PRHDT, FYEKMQ (reference sequence). The CDR3 nucleotides are TGTGCCAGCAGCTTAAGTCTCGGACAGGCCTATTACGAGCAGTACTTC. It codes for CASSLSLGQAYYEQYF.

The chain joins TRBV25-1 to TRBJ2-3; TRBD1 matches at 8 bases. With 6 bases clipped from V and 1 base from J, the junction kept 6 bases outside the gene matches. In germline, CDR1 is MGHDK, CDR2 SYGVNS. CDR3 length: 15 residues. CDR3 bases: TGTGCCAGCAGCCCACCGGGACAGGGCACAGATACGCAGTATTTT. Its translation: CASSPPGQGTDTQYF.

The V call is TRBV7-7, the J call TRBJ2-1; 7 nucleotides line up with TRBD2. Germline CDR1 reads SSHAT; CDR2 reads FNYEAQ (reference sequence). Losses at the gene ends were 11 bases for V and 0 bases for J; bases not matched to a gene: 4. The CDR3 covers 13 residues. The CDR3 is CAAGGSSYNEQFF. The CDR3 DNA reads as TGTGCCGCCGGGGGGAGCTCCTACAATGAGCAGTTCTTC.

The table lists this clonotype with a count of one. This chain connects TRBV19 to TRBJ1-6; D unresolved. CDR1 is LNHDA and CDR2 is SQIVND in the germline V gene (reference sequence). V was trimmed by 5 bases and J by 7 bases, leaving 9 bases between them. The CDR3 is 13 amino acids. The CDR3 reads CASSVLTNSPLHF. DNA of the CDR3: TGTGCCAGTAGTGTCCTCACGAATTCACCCCTCCACTTT. Together with reference TRBV19 and TRBJ1-6, the CDR3 gives the full variable domain: DGGITQSPKYLFRKEGQNVTLSCEQNLNHDAMYWYRQDPGQGLRLIYYSQIVNDFQKGDIAEGYSVSREKKESFPLTVTSAQKNPTAFYLCASSVLTNSPLHFGNGTRLTVT.

In this sample, this clonotype turned up many times. As DNA, the CDR3 is TGTGCCAGCAGTGAAGCGTGGCAGGCAAACCCCTCATTGGGTGGCTACACCTTC. This gives the protein CASSEAWQANPSLGGYTF. V gene TRBV6-1 combines with J gene TRBJ1-2; D is uncertain. The CDR3 consists of 18 residues. Trimming left V 0 bases short and J 7 bases short, with 24 bases between. In germline, CDR1 is MNHNS, CDR2 SASEGT.

This chain connects TRBV9 to TRBJ2-7, with 7 bases identical to TRBD2. The CDR3 loop spans 13 amino acids. Trimming removed 2 bases from V and 3 bases from J; junction bases left unmatched: 2. The germline gives CDR1 SGDLS, CDR2 YYNGEE. The CDR3 coding sequence is TGTGCCAGCAGCGTGGGGGGGTTCTACGAGCAGTACTTC. Its protein is CASSVGGFYEQYF.

The V gene is TRBV5-4, the J gene TRBJ2-1; 10 positions match TRBD2. Germline trimming cut 1 base from V and 12 bases from J; bases unmatched to any gene: 22. This CDR3 comprises 19 residues. CDR1 and CDR2 (germline): SGHNT, YYREEE (reference sequence). The CDR3 loop reads CASSLLGRLAGLPEDGQFF. The CDR3 coding sequence is TGTGCCAGCAGCTTGCTCGGACGACTAGCGGGTCTCCCTGAAGATGGGCAGTTCTTC.

Regarding this clonotype: A read error is possible here, since a much larger clone lies one base away. This CDR3 reads CASRQGLAGAYTDTQYF. The CDR3 DNA reads TGTGCCAGCCGCCAGGGACTAGCGGGGGCTTACACAGATACGCAGTATTTT. The chain couples TRBV3-1 to TRBJ2-3, with 14 bases fitting TRBD2. The CDR3 runs 17 residues. CDR1 and CDR2 (germline): LGHDT, YNNKEL (reference sequence).

In its sample, this clonotype was seen many times. This chain links TRBV15 with TRBJ2-2, with D possibly called TRBD1 or TRBD2 (6 bases each). Germline CDR1 and CDR2: LNHNV and YYDKDF (reference sequence). This CDR3 contains 16 residues. Deletions cut 5 bases from V and 6 bases from J, with 19 bases between. The DNA of the CDR3 is TGTGCCACCAGCTCTCAAAGGGGGGTATTAGCCGGGGAGCTGTTTTTT. It codes for CATSSQRGVLAGELFF.

The chain is built from TRBV30 and TRBJ2-7; 7 nucleotides align to TRBD1. The V segment lost 4 bases and the J segment 0 bases; nucleotides outside the gene matches: 3. The CDR3 contains 13 residues. Looked up from germline, CDR1 is GTSNPN and CDR2 is SVGIG (reference sequence). Here the CDR3 reads CAWMDRPSYEQYF. DNA for the CDR3: TGTGCCTGGATGGACAGGCCCTCCTACGAGCAGTACTTC.

The chain carries TRBV24-1 and TRBJ2-5, with 12 bases matching TRBD1. Trimming took 3 bases from V and 5 from J; bases not matched to a gene: 9. There are 17 residues in the CDR3. Germline CDR1 reads KGHDR; CDR2 reads SFDVKD. CDR3 sequence: CATSDPGTGGNGETQYF. DNA of the CDR3: TGTGCCACCAGTGATCCAGGGACAGGGGGCAACGGGGAGACCCAGTACTTC.

The chain joins TRBV7-8 to TRBJ2-1; 8 bases are a match to TRBD1. V dropped 5 bases and J dropped 5; count of bases not matched to a gene: 8. This CDR3 spans 15 amino acids. The V gene's germline CDR1 is SGHVS and CDR2 FQNEAQ. The CDR3 reads CASSAETDRDNEQFF. DNA for the CDR3: TGTGCCAGCAGCGCCGAAACGGACAGGGACAATGAGCAGTTCTTC.

The V and J genes are TRBV5-1 and TRBJ2-2; D is undetermined. Germline V CDR1 and CDR2: SGHRS, YFSETQ. This CDR3 is 12 amino acids long. Trimming cost V 0 bases and J 7 bases, with 4 bases left between them. CDR3 coding DNA: TGCGCCAGCAGCTTGGAAGGCGGGGAGCTGTTTTTT. Its protein product is CASSLEGGELFF.

This rearrangement joins TRBV15 to TRBJ2-5; 7 bases are a match to TRBD1. Trimming took 2 bases from V and 5 from J; bases not matched to a gene: 2. The CDR3 runs to 13 residues. CDR1 and CDR2 (germline): LNHNV, YYDKDF (reference sequence). CDR3 nucleotides: TGTGCCACCAGCAGAACAGGGGAGGAGACCCAGTACTTC. This encodes CATSRTGEETQYF.